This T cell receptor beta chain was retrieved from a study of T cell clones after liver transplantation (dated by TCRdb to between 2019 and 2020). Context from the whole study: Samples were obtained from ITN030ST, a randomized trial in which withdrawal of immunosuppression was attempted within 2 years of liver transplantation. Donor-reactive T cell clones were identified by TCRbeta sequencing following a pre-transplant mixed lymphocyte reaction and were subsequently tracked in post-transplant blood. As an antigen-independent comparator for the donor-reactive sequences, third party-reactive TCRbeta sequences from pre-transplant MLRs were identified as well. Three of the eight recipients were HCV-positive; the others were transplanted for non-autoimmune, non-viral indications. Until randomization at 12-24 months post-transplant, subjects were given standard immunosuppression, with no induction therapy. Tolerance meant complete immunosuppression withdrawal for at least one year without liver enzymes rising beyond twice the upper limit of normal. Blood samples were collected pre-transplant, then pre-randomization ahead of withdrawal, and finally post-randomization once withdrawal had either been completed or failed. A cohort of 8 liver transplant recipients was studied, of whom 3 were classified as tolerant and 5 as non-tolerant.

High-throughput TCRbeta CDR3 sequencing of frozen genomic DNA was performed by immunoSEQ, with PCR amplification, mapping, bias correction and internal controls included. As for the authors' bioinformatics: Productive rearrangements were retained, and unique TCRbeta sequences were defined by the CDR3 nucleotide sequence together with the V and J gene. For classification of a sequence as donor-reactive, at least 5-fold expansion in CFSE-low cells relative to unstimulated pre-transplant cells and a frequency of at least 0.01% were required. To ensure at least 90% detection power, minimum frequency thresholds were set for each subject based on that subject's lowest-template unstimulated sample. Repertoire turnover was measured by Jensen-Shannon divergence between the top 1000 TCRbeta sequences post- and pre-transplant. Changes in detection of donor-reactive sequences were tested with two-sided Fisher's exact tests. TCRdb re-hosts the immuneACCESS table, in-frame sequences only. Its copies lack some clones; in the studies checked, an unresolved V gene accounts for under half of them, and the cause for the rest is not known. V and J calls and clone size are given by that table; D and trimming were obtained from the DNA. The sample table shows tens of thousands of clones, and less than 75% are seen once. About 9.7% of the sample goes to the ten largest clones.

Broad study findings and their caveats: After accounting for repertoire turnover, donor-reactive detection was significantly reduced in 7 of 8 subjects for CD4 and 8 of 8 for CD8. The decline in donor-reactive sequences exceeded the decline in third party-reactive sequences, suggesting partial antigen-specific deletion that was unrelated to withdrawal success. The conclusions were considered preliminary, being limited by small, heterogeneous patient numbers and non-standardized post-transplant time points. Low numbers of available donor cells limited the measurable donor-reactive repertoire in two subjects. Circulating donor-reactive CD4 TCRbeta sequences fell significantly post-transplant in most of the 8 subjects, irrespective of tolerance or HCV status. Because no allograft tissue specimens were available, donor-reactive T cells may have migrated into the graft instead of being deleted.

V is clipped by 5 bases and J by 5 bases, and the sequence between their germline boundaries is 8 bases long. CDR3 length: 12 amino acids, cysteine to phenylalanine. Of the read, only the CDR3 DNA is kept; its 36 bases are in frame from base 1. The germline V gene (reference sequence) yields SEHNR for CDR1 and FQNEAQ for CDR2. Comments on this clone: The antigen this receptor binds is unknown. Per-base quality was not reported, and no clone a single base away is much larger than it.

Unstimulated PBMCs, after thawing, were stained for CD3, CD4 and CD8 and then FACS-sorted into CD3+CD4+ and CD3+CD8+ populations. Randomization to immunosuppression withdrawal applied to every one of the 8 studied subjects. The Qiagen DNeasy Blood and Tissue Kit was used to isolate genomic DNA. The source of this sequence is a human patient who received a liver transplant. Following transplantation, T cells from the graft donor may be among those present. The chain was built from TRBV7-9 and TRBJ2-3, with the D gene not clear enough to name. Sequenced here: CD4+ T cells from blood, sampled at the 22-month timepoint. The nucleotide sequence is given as TGTGCCAGCAGCCGACTTGGAGATACGCAGTATTTT. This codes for CASSRLGDTQYF.